This TCR beta chain stems from a study of beta chain features in type 1 diabetes. Expressed TCRB transcripts were sequenced after all isolated RNA was converted to cDNA. Here immunoSEQ multiplex PCR was the method, and the copy in TCRdb shows in-frame clones only, minus some. The sample includes more than 100,000 clones, approximately 10% of them seen just once. Notes on this clone: The target antigen is unknown.

Overall study findings and caveats: All four CD4+ subsets of Type 1 diabetes patients contained TCRB CDR3s that were moderately but significantly shorter.

Via CD45RO/CCR7/CD25/CD127/CD95/CD27, cells of the CD4+ naive, central memory, regulatory and stem cell-like memory subsets were sorted. Sequences were obtained from central memory CD4+ T cells from blood. The TCR originated in a man younger than 40 with type 1 diabetes.

CDR3 sequence reads: CASSKNTGGNQPQHF. Written as DNA, the CDR3 is TGTGCCAGTAGCAAAAATACAGGGGGCAATCAGCCCCAGCATTTT. J is TRBJ1-5 and V is TRBV19; 7 bases line up with TRBD1. The CDR3 has 15 residues. Per germline, CDR1 LNHDA and CDR2 SQIVND (reference sequence). Germline trimming cut 6 bases from V and 2 bases from J; bases unmatched to any gene: 7.